The present T cell receptor (beta chain) was sequenced within a study of shared clonotypes between healthy human individuals. Note on this clone: Antigen unknown.

V lost 7 bases and J lost 6, with 19 bases in between. Germline CDR1 and CDR2: LNHDA and SQIVND (reference sequence). CDR3 length: 14 amino acids. Study-level results: For sorted subsets, rarefaction showed incomplete sequencing despite large depth.

Some clones are missing from TCRdb's copy, which holds only in-frame ones; the method was immunoSEQ multiplex PCR. The data hold approximately 1.4 million clones, with 95% to 99% observed a single time. Sequencing was performed on naive CD4+ T cells sorted from blood. The subset: CD45RA+ positively selected. The clonotype comes from a man aged 30 to 45 in good health. The chain joins TRBV19 to TRBJ2-7; D not resolved. The CDR3 region has the DNA TGTGCCAGTAACCGTCGACATGATGTCGGCGAGCAGTACTTC. Protein sequence: CASNRRHDVGEQYF.